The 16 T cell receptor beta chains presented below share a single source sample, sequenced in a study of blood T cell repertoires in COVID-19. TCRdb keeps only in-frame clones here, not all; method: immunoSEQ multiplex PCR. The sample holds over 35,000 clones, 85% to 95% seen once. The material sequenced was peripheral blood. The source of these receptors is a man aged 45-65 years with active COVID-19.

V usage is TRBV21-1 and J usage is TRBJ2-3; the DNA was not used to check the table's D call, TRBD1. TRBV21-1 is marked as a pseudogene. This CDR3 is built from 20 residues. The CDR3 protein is CASSKGYRDIVEGLPGTQYF. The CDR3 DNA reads TGTGCCAGCAGCAAAGGCTACCGGGACATCGTTGAGGGGTTGCCAGGTACGCAGTATTTT.

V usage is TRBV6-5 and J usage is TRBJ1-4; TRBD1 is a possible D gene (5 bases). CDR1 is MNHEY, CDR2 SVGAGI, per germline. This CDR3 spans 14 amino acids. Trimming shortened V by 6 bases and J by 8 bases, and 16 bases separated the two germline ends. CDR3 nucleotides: TGTGCCAGCAGGACTGGCGGAGGGGACGAAAAACTGTTTTTT. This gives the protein CASRTGGGDEKLFF.

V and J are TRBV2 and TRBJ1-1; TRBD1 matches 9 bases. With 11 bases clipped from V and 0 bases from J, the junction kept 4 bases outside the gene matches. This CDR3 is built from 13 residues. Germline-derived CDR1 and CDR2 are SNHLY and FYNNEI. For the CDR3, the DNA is TGTGCCGGGGGACAGGGAATGAACACTGAAGCTTTCTTT. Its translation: CAGGQGMNTEAFF.

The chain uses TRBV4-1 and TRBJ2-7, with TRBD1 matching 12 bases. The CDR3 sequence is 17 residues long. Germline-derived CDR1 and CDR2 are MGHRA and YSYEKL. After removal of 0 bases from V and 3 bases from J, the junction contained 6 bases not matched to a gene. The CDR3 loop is CASSQETGQGALYEQYF. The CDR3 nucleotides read TGCGCCAGCAGCCAAGAGACGGGACAGGGGGCGCTCTACGAGCAGTACTTC.

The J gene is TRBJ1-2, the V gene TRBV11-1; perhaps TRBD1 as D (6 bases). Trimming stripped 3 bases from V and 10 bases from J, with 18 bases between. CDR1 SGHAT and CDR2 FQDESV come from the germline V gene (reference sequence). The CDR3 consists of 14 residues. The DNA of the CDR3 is TGTGCCAGCAGCTTCGATGACAGGAACGGCGTCTACACCTTC. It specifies CASSFDDRNGVYTF.

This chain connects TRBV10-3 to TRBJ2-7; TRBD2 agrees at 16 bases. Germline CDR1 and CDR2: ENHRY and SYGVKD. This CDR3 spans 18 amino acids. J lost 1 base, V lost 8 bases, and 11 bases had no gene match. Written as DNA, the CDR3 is TGTGCCATCGGGCCGGGGACTAGCGGGAGGGGAAAGTCCTACGAGCAGTACTTC. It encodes CAIGPGTSGRGKSYEQYF.

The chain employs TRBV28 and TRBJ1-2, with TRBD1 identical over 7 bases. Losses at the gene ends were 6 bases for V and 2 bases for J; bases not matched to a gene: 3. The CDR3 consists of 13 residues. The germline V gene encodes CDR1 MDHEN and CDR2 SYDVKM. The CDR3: CASRGTENYGYTF. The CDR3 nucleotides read TGTGCCAGCAGGGGGACAGAAAACTATGGCTACACCTTC.

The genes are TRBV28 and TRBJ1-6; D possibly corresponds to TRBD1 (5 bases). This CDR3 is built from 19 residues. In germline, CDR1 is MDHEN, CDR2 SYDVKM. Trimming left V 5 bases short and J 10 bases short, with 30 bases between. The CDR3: CASSLSSGLGALFESPLHF. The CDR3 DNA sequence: TGTGCCAGCAGTCTTTCCTCGGGACTCGGGGCCCTGTTTGAGTCACCCCTCCACTTT.

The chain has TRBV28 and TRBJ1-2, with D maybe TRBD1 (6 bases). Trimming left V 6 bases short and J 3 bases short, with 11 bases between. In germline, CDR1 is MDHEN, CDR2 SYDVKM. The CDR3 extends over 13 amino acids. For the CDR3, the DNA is TGTGCCAGCAGCCTGGGGGGGCACTATGGCTACACCTTC. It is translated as CASSLGGHYGYTF.

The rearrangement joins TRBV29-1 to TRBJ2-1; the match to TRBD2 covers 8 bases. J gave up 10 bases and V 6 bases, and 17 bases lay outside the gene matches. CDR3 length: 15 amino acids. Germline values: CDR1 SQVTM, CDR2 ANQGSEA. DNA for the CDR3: TGCAGCGTGCCCCCCCCCGGACTAGCCCTCGGGGAGCAGTTCTTC. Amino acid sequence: CSVPPPGLALGEQFF.

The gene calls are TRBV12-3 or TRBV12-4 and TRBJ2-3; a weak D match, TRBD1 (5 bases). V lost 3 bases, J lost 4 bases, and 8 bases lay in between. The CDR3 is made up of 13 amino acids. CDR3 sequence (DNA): TGTGCCAGCAGTTTCGAAGGGGCAGATACGCAGTATTTT. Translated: CASSFEGADTQYF.

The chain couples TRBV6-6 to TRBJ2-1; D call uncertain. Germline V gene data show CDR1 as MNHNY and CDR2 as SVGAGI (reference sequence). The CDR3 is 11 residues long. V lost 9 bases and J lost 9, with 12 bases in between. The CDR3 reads CASTDWAEQFF. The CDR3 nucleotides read TGTGCCAGTACGGATTGGGCTGAGCAGTTCTTC.

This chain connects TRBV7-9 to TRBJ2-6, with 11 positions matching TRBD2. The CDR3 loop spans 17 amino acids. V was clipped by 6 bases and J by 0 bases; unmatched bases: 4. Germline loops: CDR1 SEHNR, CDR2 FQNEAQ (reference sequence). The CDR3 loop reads CASRKLAGDSGANVLTF. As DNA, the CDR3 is TGTGCCAGCAGAAAACTAGCGGGGGACTCTGGGGCCAACGTCCTGACTTTC.

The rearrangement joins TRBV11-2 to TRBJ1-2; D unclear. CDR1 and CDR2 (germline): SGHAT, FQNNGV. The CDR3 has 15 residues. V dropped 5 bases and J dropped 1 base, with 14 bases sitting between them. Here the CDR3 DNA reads TGTGCCAGCAGCACCCGCCTAGCCGTTAACTATGGCTACACCTTC. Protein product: CASSTRLAVNYGYTF.

The CDR3 spells CASSLSAQGKYGELFF. CDR3 bases: TGTGCCAGCAGTTTATCGGCACAGGGGAAATACGGGGAGCTGTTTTTT. The gene calls are TRBV28 and TRBJ2-2; 7 positions agree with TRBD1. Germline assignment: CDR1 MDHEN and CDR2 SYDVKM. V trimming: 1 base; J trimming: 7 bases; junction bases outside the gene matches: 9. This CDR3 has 16 amino acids. Looking up the rest from reference TRBV28 and TRBJ2-2 gives the full variable domain: DVKVTQSSRYLVKRTGEKVFLECVQDMDHENMFWYRQDPGLGLRLIYFSYDVKMKEKGDIPEGYSVSREKKERFSLILESASTNQTSMYLCASSLSAQGKYGELFFGEGSRLTVL.

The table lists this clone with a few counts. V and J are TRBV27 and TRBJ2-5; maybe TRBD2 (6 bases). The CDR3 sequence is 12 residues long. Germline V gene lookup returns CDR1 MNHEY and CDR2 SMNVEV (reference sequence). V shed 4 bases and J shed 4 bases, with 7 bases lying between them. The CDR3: CASSSEGETQYF. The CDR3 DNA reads TGTGCCAGCAGTTCGGAGGGAGAGACCCAGTACTTC.